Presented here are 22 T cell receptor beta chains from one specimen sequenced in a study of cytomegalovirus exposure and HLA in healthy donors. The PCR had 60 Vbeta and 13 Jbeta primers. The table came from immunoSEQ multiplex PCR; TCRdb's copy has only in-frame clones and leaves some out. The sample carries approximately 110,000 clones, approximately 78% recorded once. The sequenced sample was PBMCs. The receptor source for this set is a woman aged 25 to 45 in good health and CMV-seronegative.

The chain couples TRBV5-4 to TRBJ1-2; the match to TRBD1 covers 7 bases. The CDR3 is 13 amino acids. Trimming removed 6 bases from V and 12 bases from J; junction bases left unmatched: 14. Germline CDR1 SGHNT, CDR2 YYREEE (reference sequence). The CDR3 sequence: CASTIGQVGLDTF. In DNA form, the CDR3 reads TGTGCCAGCACTATAGGACAGGTTGGATTAGACACCTTC.

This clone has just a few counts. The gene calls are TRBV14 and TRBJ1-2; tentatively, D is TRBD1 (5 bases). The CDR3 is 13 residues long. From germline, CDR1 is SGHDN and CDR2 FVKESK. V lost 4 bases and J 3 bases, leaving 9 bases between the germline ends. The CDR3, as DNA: TGTGCCAGCAGCCTACAGGTGTACTATGGCTACACCTTC. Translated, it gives CASSLQVYYGYTF.

CDR3 DNA sequence: TGTGCCAGCAGCTCGGCCGGGACCGGGGGGGGTTATGGCTACACCTTC. This codes for CASSSAGTGGGYGYTF. The chain links TRBV5-4 to TRBJ1-2, with TRBD1 as a possible D gene (5 bases). The V gene lost 3 bases and the J gene lost 5 bases, with 20 bases spanning the gap. Per the germline V gene, CDR1 is SGHNT and CDR2 is YYREEE (reference sequence). The length of the CDR3 is 16 residues.

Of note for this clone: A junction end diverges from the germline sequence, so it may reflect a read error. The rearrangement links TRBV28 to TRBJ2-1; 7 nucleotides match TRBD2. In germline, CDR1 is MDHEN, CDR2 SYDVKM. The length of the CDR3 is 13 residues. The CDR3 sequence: CASSPGRTTSTVF. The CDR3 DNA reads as TGTGCCAGCAGCCCAGGTAGGACGACTAGCACGGTCTTC.

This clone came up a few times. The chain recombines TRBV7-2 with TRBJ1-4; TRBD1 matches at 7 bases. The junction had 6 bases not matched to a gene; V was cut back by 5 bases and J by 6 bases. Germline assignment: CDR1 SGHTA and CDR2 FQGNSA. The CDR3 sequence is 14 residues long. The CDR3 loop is CASSLLGTDEKLFF. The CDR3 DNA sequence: TGTGCCAGCAGCCTCCTCGGGACAGATGAAAAACTGTTTTTT. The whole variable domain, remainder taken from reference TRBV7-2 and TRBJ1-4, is GAGVSQSPSNKVTEKGKDVELRCDPISGHTALYWYRQSLGQGLEFLIYFQGNSAPDKSGLPSDRFSAERTGGSVSTLTIQRTQQEDSAVYLCASSLLGTDEKLFFGSGTQLSVL.

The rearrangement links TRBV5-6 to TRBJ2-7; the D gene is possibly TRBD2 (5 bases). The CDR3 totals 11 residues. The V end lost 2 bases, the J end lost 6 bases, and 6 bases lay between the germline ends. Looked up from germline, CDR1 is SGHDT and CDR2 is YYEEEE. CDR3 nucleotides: TGTGCCAGCAGCTTAGCGGTCGAGCAGTACTTC. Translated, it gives CASSLAVEQYF.

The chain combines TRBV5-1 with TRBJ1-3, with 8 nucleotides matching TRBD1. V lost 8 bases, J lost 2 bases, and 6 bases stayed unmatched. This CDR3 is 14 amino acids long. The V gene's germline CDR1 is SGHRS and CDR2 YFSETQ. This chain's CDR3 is CARTTTGAGNTIYF. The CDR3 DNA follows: TGCGCCAGGACCACGACAGGGGCTGGAAACACCATATATTTT.

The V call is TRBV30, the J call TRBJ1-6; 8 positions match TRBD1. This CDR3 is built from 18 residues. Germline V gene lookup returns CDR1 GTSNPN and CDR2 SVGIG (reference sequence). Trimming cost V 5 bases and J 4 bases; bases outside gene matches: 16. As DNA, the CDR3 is TGTGCCTGGGGCGCAGGGGGCTTGAGTATGTCGTATAATTCACCCCTCCACTTT. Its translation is CAWGAGGLSMSYNSPLHF.

The chain's CDR3 is CASSLSSGRSWDTQYF. The CDR3 DNA sequence: TGCGCCAGCAGCTTGTCTAGCGGGCGATCCTGGGATACGCAGTATTTT. The chain combines TRBV5-1 with TRBJ2-3; the match to TRBD2 covers 8 bases. Germline trimming cut 1 base from V and 6 bases from J; bases unmatched to any gene: 10. Looked up from germline, CDR1 is SGHRS and CDR2 is YFSETQ. There are 16 residues in the CDR3.

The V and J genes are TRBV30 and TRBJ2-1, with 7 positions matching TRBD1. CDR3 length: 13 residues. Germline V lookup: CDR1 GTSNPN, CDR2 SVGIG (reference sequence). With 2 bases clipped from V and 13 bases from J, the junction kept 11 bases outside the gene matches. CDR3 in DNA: TGTGCCTGGAGTCTTTCCGGGACAGCCCCTCAGTTCTTC. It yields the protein CAWSLSGTAPQFF.

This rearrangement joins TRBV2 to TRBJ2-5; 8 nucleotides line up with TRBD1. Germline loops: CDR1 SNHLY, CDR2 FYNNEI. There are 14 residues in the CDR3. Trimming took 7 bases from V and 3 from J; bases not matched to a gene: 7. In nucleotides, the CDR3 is TGTGCCAGCAATGACAGGGGATTTGAAGAGACCCAGTACTTC. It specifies CASNDRGFEETQYF. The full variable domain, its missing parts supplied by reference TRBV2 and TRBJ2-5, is EPEVTQTPSHQVTQMGQEVILRCVPISNHLYFYWYRQILGQKVEFLVSFYNNEISEKSEIFDDQFSVERPDGSNFTLKIRSTKLEDSAMYFCASNDRGFEETQYFGPGTRLLVL.

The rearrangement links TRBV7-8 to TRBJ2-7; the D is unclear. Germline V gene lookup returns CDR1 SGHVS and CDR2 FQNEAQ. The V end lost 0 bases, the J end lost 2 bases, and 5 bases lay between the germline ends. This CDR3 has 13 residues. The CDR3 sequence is CASSLARPYEQYF. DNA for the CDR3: TGTGCCAGCAGCTTAGCGCGTCCCTACGAGCAGTACTTC. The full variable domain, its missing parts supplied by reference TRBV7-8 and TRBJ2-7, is GAGVSQSPRYKVAKRGQDVALRCDPISGHVSLFWYQQALGQGPEFLTYFQNEAQLDKSGLPSDRFFAERPEGSVSTLKIQRTQQEDSAVYLCASSLARPYEQYFGPGTRLTVT.

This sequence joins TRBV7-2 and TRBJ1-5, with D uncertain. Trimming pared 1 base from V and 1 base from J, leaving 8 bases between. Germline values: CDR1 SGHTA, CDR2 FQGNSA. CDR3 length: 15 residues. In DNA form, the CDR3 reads TGTGCCAGCAGCTTAGTGGGCAACAGCAATCAGCCCCAGCATTTT. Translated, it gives CASSLVGNSNQPQHF. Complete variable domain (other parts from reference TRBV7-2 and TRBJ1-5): GAGVSQSPSNKVTEKGKDVELRCDPISGHTALYWYRQSLGQGLEFLIYFQGNSAPDKSGLPSDRFSAERTGGSVSTLTIQRTQQEDSAVYLCASSLVGNSNQPQHFGDGTRLSIL.

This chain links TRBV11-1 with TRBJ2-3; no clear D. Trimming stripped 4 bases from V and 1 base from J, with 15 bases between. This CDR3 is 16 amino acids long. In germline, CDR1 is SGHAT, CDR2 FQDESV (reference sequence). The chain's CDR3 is CASSSLTYFGTDTQYF. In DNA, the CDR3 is TGTGCCAGCAGCTCATTGACTTATTTCGGCACAGATACGCAGTATTTT.

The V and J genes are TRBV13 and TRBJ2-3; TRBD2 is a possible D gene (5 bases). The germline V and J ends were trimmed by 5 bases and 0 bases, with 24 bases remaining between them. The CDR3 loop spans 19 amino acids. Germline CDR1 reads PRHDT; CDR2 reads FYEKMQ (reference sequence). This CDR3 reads CASSHRLTHTEASTDTQYF. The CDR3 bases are TGTGCCAGCAGCCATCGACTAACACACACGGAGGCTAGCACAGATACGCAGTATTTT.

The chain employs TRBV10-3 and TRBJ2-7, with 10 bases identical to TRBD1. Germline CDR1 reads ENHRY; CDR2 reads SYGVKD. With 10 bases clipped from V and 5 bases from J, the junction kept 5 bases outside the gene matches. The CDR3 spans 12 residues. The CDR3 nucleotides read TGTGCCACTGGGACAGGGGAAAACGAGCAGTACTTC. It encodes CATGTGENEQYF.

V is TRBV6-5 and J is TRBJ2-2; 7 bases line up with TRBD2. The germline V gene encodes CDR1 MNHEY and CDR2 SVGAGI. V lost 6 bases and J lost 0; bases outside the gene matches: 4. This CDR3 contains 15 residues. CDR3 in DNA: TGTGCCAGCAGATCTCTAGCGGCGAACACCGGGGAGCTGTTTTTT. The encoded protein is CASRSLAANTGELFF.

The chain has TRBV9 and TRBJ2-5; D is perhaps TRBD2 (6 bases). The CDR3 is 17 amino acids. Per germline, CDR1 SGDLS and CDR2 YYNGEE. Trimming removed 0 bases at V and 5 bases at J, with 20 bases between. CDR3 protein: CASSVEDRAGWGETQYF. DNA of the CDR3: TGTGCCAGCAGCGTAGAAGACCGTGCGGGATGGGGGGAGACCCAGTACTTC.

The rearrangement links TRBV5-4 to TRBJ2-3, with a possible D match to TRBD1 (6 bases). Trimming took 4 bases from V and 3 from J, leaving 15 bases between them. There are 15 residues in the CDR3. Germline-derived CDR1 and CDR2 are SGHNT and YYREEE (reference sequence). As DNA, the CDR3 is TGTGCCAGCAGCCTACAGGCAGGGGTAACAGATACGCAGTATTTT. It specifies CASSLQAGVTDTQYF.

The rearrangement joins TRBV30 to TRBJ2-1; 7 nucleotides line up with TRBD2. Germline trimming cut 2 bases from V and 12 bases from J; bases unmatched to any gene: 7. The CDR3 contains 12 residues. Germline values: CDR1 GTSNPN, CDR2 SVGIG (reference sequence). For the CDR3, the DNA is TGTGCCTGGAGTTTGTGGGGGACTACGCAGTTCTTC. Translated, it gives CAWSLWGTTQFF.

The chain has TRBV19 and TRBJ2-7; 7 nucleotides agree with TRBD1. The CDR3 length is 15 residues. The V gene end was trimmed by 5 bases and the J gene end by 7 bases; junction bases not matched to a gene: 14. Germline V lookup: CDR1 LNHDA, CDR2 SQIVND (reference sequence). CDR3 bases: TGTGCCAGTAGTCCTTATCGGGACAGCTCTCGGGAGCAGTACTTC. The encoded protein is CASSPYRDSSREQYF.

CDR3 residues: CASSQPTDTGYTF. DNA for the CDR3: TGTGCCAGCAGCCAACCGACGGACACTGGCTACACCTTC. The V call is TRBV4-2, the J call TRBJ1-2; a weak D match, TRBD1 (5 bases). V was cut by 2 bases and J by 7 bases, with 11 bases left in between. The CDR3 consists of 13 residues. Germline V lookup: CDR1 LGHNA, CDR2 YNFKEQ.